The 28 T cell receptor beta chains in this list originate from one sample, sequenced in a study of T cells in Graves' hyperthyroidism and ophthalmopathy. TCR beta CDR3 regions were amplified from RNA. The HTBI primer set served for first-round RT-PCR of the TCR CDR3. TCRdb itself ran the multiplex PCR reads through MiXCR, one entry per CDR3 protein. Of around 600,000 distinct CDR3 sequences in the sample, 13% to 15% were seen once. The sequencing input was blood. These receptors all stem from a woman between 18 and 29 years old with Graves' ophthalmopathy.

At least ten counts were recorded for this clonotype. V and J are TRBV28 and TRBJ2-1, with TRBD1 as a possible D gene (5 bases). The CDR3 runs to 18 residues. The germline V gene has CDR1 MDHEN and CDR2 SYDVKM. Trimming pared 4 bases from V and 0 bases from J, leaving 19 bases between. The CDR3 nucleotides are TGTGCCAGCAGTTACCTTCCCAGACAGACAAGCTCCTACAATGAGCAGTTCTTC. Its protein is CASSYLPRQTSSYNEQFF. Together with reference TRBV28 and TRBJ2-1, the CDR3 gives the full variable domain: DVKVTQSSRYLVKRTGEKVFLECVQDMDHENMFWYRQDPGLGLRLIYFSYDVKMKEKGDIPEGYSVSREKKERFSLILESASTNQTSMYLCASSYLPRQTSSYNEQFFGPGTRLTVL.

This clonotype was picked up many times. The V and J genes are TRBV2 and TRBJ1-2; possible D gene TRBD1, 5 bases. CDR3 size: 16 residues. With 4 bases removed from V and 6 bases from J, the gap between germline ends came to 21 bases. Germline assignment: CDR1 SNHLY and CDR2 FYNNEI. CDR3 in DNA: TGTGCCAGCAGTGGACCCTCCGGGGGGGTGGCGGATGGCTACACCTTC. Protein: CASSGPSGGVADGYTF.

This clonotype was detected ten times or more. The rearrangement uses TRBV24-1 and TRBJ2-7, with D possibly being TRBD2 (6 bases). Germline V lookup: CDR1 KGHDR, CDR2 SFDVKD. The CDR3 runs 15 residues. Trimming stripped 2 bases from V and 7 bases from J, with 17 bases between. Here the CDR3 reads CATSDSGTDNWEQYF. The CDR3 DNA follows: TGTGCCACCAGTGATTCTGGGACTGACAATTGGGAGCAGTACTTC.

This clonotype was seen more than once but under ten times. J is TRBJ2-3 and V is TRBV6-2 or TRBV6-3; 11 bases are a match to TRBD2. CDR3 size: 18 residues. V was pared by 1 base and J by 4 bases, with 10 bases of the junction left unmatched. Germline V gives CDR1 MNHEY, CDR2 SVGEGT. CDR3 nucleotides: TGTGCCAGCAGTTACTTACAACTAGCGGGAGAGGAACCAGATACGCAGTATTTT. Translation gives CASSYLQLAGEEPDTQYF.

This clonotype was picked up many times. CDR3 coding DNA: TGTGCCAGCAGCCGGGACCCTAGGGATGAGCAGTTCTTC. This codes for CASSRDPRDEQFF. The V gene is TRBV13, the J gene TRBJ2-1; D assignment may be TRBD1 or TRBD2 (5 bases each). V was cut by 5 bases and J by 8 bases, with 13 bases left in between. The length of the CDR3 is 13 residues. The germline V gene encodes CDR1 PRHDT and CDR2 FYEKMQ (reference sequence).

This clonotype was found a few times. The chain employs TRBV30 and TRBJ1-5; tentatively, D is TRBD1 (5 bases). Germline-derived CDR1 and CDR2 are GTSNPN and SVGIG (reference sequence). The CDR3 covers 14 residues. The ends were cut back, 5 bases at V and 4 bases at J, with 15 bases in the middle. CDR3: CAWQPGTVNQPQHF. CDR3 nucleotide sequence: TGTGCCTGGCAACCCGGGACGGTAAATCAGCCCCAGCATTTT.

This clonotype was observed a handful of times. The gene calls are TRBV20-1 and TRBJ2-7; 7 bases map to TRBD1. Germline CDR1 and CDR2: DFQATT and SNEGSKA (reference sequence). The CDR3 contains 12 residues. Germline trimming cut 8 bases from V and 1 base from J; bases unmatched to any gene: 5. The DNA for the CDR3 is TGCAGTTCCCGGGACAGTTCCTACGAGCAGTACTTC. This sequence encodes CSSRDSSYEQYF.

This clonotype occurred many times. This rearrangement joins TRBV20-1 to TRBJ2-7; D unresolved. Deletions cut 1 base from V and 5 bases from J, with 12 bases between. CDR1 is DFQATT and CDR2 is SNEGSKA in the germline V gene (reference sequence). CDR3 size: 13 residues. The CDR3 here is CSARGIGSHEQYF. The CDR3 bases are TGCAGTGCTAGAGGAATAGGGTCCCACGAGCAGTACTTC.

This clonotype was found many times. The rearrangement joins TRBV3-1 to TRBJ1-1; D is undetermined. Germline lookup yields CDR1 LGHDT and CDR2 YNNKEL (reference sequence). V lost 0 bases and J lost 5, with 10 bases in between. The CDR3 has 14 residues. CDR3 sequence (DNA): TGTGCCAGCAGCCAAGAAGGTCTGGGAACTGAAGCTTTCTTT. Its protein is CASSQEGLGTEAFF.

This clonotype has a count of ten or more. This chain connects TRBV18 to TRBJ2-7; tentative D call: TRBD2 (6 bases). V lost 6 bases and J 2 bases, leaving 20 bases between the germline ends. This CDR3 region has 16 residues. Germline values: CDR1 KGHSH, CDR2 LQKENI. Written as DNA, the CDR3 is TGTGCCAGCTCGTCCCTCCTGGGGGGTCGCGCCTACGAGCAGTACTTC. Protein product: CASSSLLGGRAYEQYF.

This clonotype was detected a few times. V usage is TRBV6-5 and J usage is TRBJ1-6, with TRBD1 as a possible D gene (6 bases). Germline V gene data show CDR1 as MNHEY and CDR2 as SVGAGI. This CDR3 is 18 amino acids long. V lost 2 bases to trimming and J lost 7 bases, with 21 bases between them. CDR3 sequence reads: CASSYEGTRRLKNSPLHF. The DNA for the CDR3 is TGTGCCAGCAGTTACGAGGGGACACGGAGGCTGAAAAATTCACCCCTCCACTTT.

Comment on this clonotype: This may come from a read error, since a much larger clone is one base off. The CDR3 region has the DNA TGTGCCGGCAGCCATGATTCAGGGGGTGGTGAAGCTTTCTTT. As protein: CAGSHDSGGGEAFF. The V gene is TRBV7-3, the J gene TRBJ1-1; 7 bases agree with TRBD1. Germline assignment: CDR1 SGHTA and CDR2 FQGTGA. CDR3 length: 14 residues.

In this sample, this clonotype turned up a few times. The V gene is TRBV18, the J gene TRBJ2-5, with a tentative D call TRBD1 (6 bases). Germline loops: CDR1 KGHSH, CDR2 LQKENI. Trimming shortened V by 0 bases and J by 2 bases, and 13 bases separated the two germline ends. This CDR3 has 16 amino acids. The CDR3 bases are TGTGCCAGCTCACCACCGGGCCCCAGGGGTCAAGAGACCCAGTACTTC. This sequence encodes CASSPPGPRGQETQYF.

At least ten counts were recorded for this clonotype. CDR3 nucleotides: TGTGCCTGGAGTGTAAGAGGGGTAGGCTATAATTCACCCCTCCACTTT. Translating it yields CAWSVRGVGYNSPLHF. V is TRBV30 and J is TRBJ1-6; a weak D match, TRBD1 (5 bases). The ends were cut back, 0 bases at V and 3 bases at J, with 12 bases in the middle. This CDR3 comprises 16 residues. The germline gives CDR1 GTSNPN, CDR2 SVGIG (reference sequence).

This clonotype occurred a few times. This chain connects TRBV4-1 to TRBJ1-5; the D gene is possibly TRBD1 (5 bases). Germline loops: CDR1 MGHRA, CDR2 YSYEKL. Deletions cut 1 base from V and 1 base from J, with 8 bases between. This CDR3 is built from 15 residues. DNA for the CDR3: TGCGCCAGCAGCCAAGGACAGAGAAGCAATCAGCCCCAGCATTTT. Translated, it gives CASSQGQRSNQPQHF.

There are many counts of this clonotype. The genes are TRBV12-3 or TRBV12-4 and TRBJ1-1, with D hard to call. The length of the CDR3 is 16 residues. The germline V and J ends were trimmed by 1 base and 0 bases, with 12 bases remaining between them. The CDR3 is CASSLGSSVLNTEAFF. In nucleotides, the CDR3 is TGTGCCAGCAGTTTAGGATCTTCAGTACTGAACACTGAAGCTTTCTTT.

This clonotype occurred many times. The rearrangement uses TRBV12-3 or TRBV12-4 and TRBJ2-7; possibly TRBD1 for D (5 bases). V gave up 3 bases and J gave up 6 bases, with 9 bases separating them. The CDR3 totals 12 residues. CDR3 DNA: TGTGCCAGCAGTTTTTGGCAGGGCGAGCAGTACTTC. Translated: CASSFWQGEQYF.

This chain links TRBV24-1 with TRBJ2-1; 10 nucleotides align to TRBD1. This CDR3 spans 17 amino acids. The germline V gene encodes CDR1 KGHDR and CDR2 SFDVKD. The junction had 10 bases not matched to a gene; V was cut back by 1 base and J by 8 bases. The CDR3 region is CATSDFPGRQGADEQFF. CDR3 DNA sequence: TGTGCCACCAGTGATTTTCCGGGGAGACAGGGGGCCGATGAGCAGTTCTTC.

This clonotype appeared many times. The genes are TRBV6-1 and TRBJ1-2; D might be TRBD1 (5 bases). Germline loops: CDR1 MNHNS, CDR2 SASEGT. CDR3 length: 14 residues. V was shortened by 5 bases and J by 7 bases, with 17 bases between the two germline ends. CDR3 bases: TGTGCCAGCAGTTCGGGACCCCCGGCGCGTGGCTACACCTTC. Its translation is CASSSGPPARGYTF.

The chain employs TRBV4-2 and TRBJ1-1; weak D call: TRBD1 (5 bases). The V gene lost 4 bases and the J gene lost 6 bases, with 12 bases spanning the gap. Germline V gene data show CDR1 as LGHNA and CDR2 as YNFKEQ. The CDR3 runs 13 residues. The CDR3 loop reads CASSRIVGAEAFF. The DNA of the CDR3 is TGTGCCAGCAGCCGCATCGTAGGGGCTGAAGCTTTCTTT.

This clonotype was seen ten or more times. Here the CDR3 DNA reads TGTGCCAGCAGGGCCGGACTAGCGGGAGGGCCGTTAGAGACCCAGTACTTC. This gives the protein CASRAGLAGGPLETQYF. The rearrangement links TRBV2 to TRBJ2-5; TRBD2 matches at 15 bases. Trimming removed 6 bases from V and 4 bases from J; junction bases left unmatched: 9. CDR3 length: 17 residues. CDR1 and CDR2 from the germline V gene are SNHLY and FYNNEI.

This clonotype occurred many times. This chain uses TRBV28 with TRBJ1-3; D is uncertain. CDR1 and CDR2 from the germline V gene are MDHEN and SYDVKM. The CDR3 has 14 amino acids. V lost 3 bases and J lost 6, with 12 bases in between. The CDR3 DNA sequence: TGTGCCAGCAGTTTTAGGAGAGTCGTAAACACCATATATTTT. Its translation: CASSFRRVVNTIYF.

This clonotype was seen repeatedly, ten times or more. The CDR3 loop is CASSLRSSGANTGELFF. The CDR3 nucleotides read TGTGCCAGCAGCTTAAGGTCTAGCGGCGCGAACACCGGGGAGCTGTTTTTT. The chain has TRBV7-3 and TRBJ2-2; 7 positions match TRBD2. The germline gives CDR1 SGHTA, CDR2 FQGTGA. J gave up 0 bases and V 1 base, and 5 bases lay outside the gene matches. The length of the CDR3 is 17 residues.

This clonotype has just a few counts. The chain joins TRBV15 to TRBJ2-7, with 11 positions matching TRBD2. This CDR3 region has 16 residues. Germline V gene lookup returns CDR1 LNHNV and CDR2 YYDKDF (reference sequence). V dropped 3 bases and J dropped 1; count of bases not matched to a gene: 5. The CDR3 loop reads CATSSIGTSGSYEQYF. The CDR3 DNA reads as TGTGCCACCAGCAGTATAGGGACTAGCGGATCCTACGAGCAGTACTTC.

This clonotype came up many times. CDR3 DNA sequence: TGTGCCTGGAGTGTAAACAGTAACTATGGCTACACCTTC. Amino acids: CAWSVNSNYGYTF. This chain uses TRBV30 with TRBJ1-2; no definite D call. CDR3 length equals 13 residues. Germline CDR1 GTSNPN, CDR2 SVGIG (reference sequence). V gave up 0 bases and J gave up 1 base, with 6 bases separating them.

This clonotype was observed at least ten times. V is TRBV6-2 or TRBV6-3 and J is TRBJ2-1; 10 bases are a match to TRBD2. This CDR3 spans 15 amino acids. J gave up 7 bases and V 3 bases, and 6 bases lay outside the gene matches. Germline assignment: CDR1 MNHEY and CDR2 SVGEGT. The CDR3 region is CASSYSLAGENEQFF. The DNA of the CDR3 is TGTGCCAGCAGTTATAGTCTAGCGGGAGAGAATGAGCAGTTCTTC.

This clonotype was counted at least ten times. The CDR3: CASSRDFYEQYF. The CDR3 DNA sequence: TGTGCCAGCAGCAGGGACTTCTACGAGCAGTACTTC. The V call is TRBV7-9, the J call TRBJ2-7; D might be TRBD2 (6 bases). V was cut by 5 bases and J by 3 bases, with 8 bases left in between. Germline CDR1 and CDR2: SEHNR and FQNEAQ (reference sequence). The CDR3 has 12 residues.

This clonotype has a count of ten or more. CDR3 loop: CASTPGGNNSPLHF. The CDR3 nucleotides are TGTGCCAGCACCCCCGGGGGTAATAATTCACCCCTCCACTTT. The chain carries TRBV12-3 or TRBV12-4 and TRBJ1-6; maybe TRBD1 (5 bases). The V end was cut by 7 bases, the J end by 5 bases, with 12 bases between. This CDR3 has 14 amino acids.